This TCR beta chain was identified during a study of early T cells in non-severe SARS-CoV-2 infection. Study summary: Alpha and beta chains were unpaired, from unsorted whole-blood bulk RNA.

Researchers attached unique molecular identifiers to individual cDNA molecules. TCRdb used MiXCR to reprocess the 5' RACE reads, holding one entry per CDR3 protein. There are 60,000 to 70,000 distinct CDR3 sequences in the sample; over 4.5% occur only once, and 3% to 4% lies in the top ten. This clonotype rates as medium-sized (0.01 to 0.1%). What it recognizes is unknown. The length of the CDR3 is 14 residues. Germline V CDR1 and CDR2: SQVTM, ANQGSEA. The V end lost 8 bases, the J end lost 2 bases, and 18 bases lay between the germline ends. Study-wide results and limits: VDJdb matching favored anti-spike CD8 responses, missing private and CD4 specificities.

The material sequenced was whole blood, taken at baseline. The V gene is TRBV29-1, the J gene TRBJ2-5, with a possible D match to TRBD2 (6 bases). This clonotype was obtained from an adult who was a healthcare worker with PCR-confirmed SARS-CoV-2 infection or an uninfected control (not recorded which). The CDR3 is CSLGWGVGQETQYF. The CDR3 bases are TGCAGCTTGGGCTGGGGGGTAGGACAAGAGACCCAGTACTTC. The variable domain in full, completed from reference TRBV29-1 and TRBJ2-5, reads SAVISQKPSRDICQRGTSLTIQCQVDSQVTMMFWYRQQPGQSLTLIATANQGSEATYESGFVIDKFPISRPNLTFSTLTVSNMSPEDSSIYLCSLGWGVGQETQYFGPGTRLLVL.